The 8 T cell receptor beta chains listed next were all sequenced from one sample in a study of blood T cell repertoires in COVID-19. Libraries were prepared by immunoSEQ multiplex PCR; TCRdb keeps only in-frame clonotypes and omits some of them. The sample yields some 62,000 clones, more than 75% seen once. Sequencing input: peripheral blood. The receptors here all came from a human donor in a cohort sampled during active COVID-19.

The rearrangement links TRBV7-3 to TRBJ2-1; tentatively, D is TRBD2 (7 bases). The germline V gene has CDR1 SGHTA and CDR2 FQGTGA. V was shortened by 5 bases and J by 8 bases, with 22 bases between the two germline ends. There are 16 residues in the CDR3. CDR3 nucleotides: TGTGCCAGCAGCCCCCGGGCGGGGGCAAGTGGGGATGAGCAGTTCTTC. Protein: CASSPRAGASGDEQFF.

The V and J genes are TRBV19 and TRBJ2-7; 10 bases are a match to TRBD1. Per the germline V gene, CDR1 is LNHDA and CDR2 is SQIVND (reference sequence). The CDR3 extends over 13 amino acids. The V and J ends lost 5 bases and 6 bases, in that order; junction bases with no gene match: 4. DNA of the CDR3: TGTGCCAGTAGTGACAGGGGGCTAAGCGAGCAGTACTTC. Residues: CASSDRGLSEQYF.

The chain employs TRBV6-5 and TRBJ2-1, with TRBD1 matching over 7 bases. With V trimmed by 8 bases and J by 3 bases, 7 bases remained unmatched. The CDR3 sequence is 14 residues long. Germline CDR1 MNHEY, CDR2 SVGAGI. CDR3 nucleotides: TGTGCCAGCTTTACGGGACAGAACTACAATGAGCAGTTCTTC. Protein product: CASFTGQNYNEQFF.

The gene calls are TRBV3-1 (or the pseudogene TRBV3-2) and TRBJ2-7; D is unresolved. Germline V lookup: CDR1 LGHDT, CDR2 YNNKEL (reference sequence). Trimming took 4 bases from V and 7 from J, leaving 11 bases between them. CDR3 size: 12 residues. CDR3 bases: TGTGCCAGCAGCCGAGGTTCGTGGGAGCAGTACTTC. Protein sequence: CASSRGSWEQYF.

In this sample, this clone turned up a few times. CDR3 in amino acids: CASSRESQETQYF. CDR3 nucleotide sequence: TGCGCCAGCAGCCGGGAGTCCCAAGAGACCCAGTACTTC. The V and J genes are TRBV5-1 and TRBJ2-5, with D possibly TRBD2 on 6 matching bases. The CDR3 is made up of 13 amino acids. The V end lost 4 bases, the J end lost 1 base, and 8 bases lay between the germline ends. The germline V gene has CDR1 SGHRS and CDR2 YFSETQ.

The chain is built from TRBV18 and TRBJ2-3; TRBD2 is a possible D gene (6 bases). This CDR3 contains 15 residues. CDR1 is KGHSH, CDR2 LQKENI, per germline. V was clipped by 6 bases and J by 2 bases, with 15 bases between them. Here the CDR3 DNA reads TGTGCCAGCTCCCCTTCTCGGACTAACACAGATACGCAGTATTTT. This sequence encodes CASSPSRTNTDTQYF.

CDR3 sequence: CASSPRDSEYGYTF. The CDR3 DNA reads as TGCGCCAGCAGCCCCCGGGACAGCGAGTATGGCTACACCTTC. J is TRBJ1-2 and V is TRBV5-1, with 7 nucleotides matching TRBD1. With 4 bases clipped from V and 5 bases from J, the junction kept 8 bases outside the gene matches. The germline V gene encodes CDR1 SGHRS and CDR2 YFSETQ. The CDR3 totals 14 residues.

The chain carries TRBV21-1 and TRBJ1-1. TRBV21-1 is noted as a pseudogene. The CDR3 contains 17 residues. As DNA, the CDR3 is TGTGCCAGCAGCAAAGTGGACCTGGGGAGGGTGAACACTGAAGCTTTCTTT. Translating it yields CASSKVDLGRVNTEAFF.